These 19 T cell receptor beta chains originate from one sample sequenced in a study of T cells in Graves' hyperthyroidism and ophthalmopathy. There were TCR beta CDR3 regions amplified from RNA transcripts. The primer set for the first-round RT-PCR of the TCR CDR3 was HTBI. TCRdb reprocessed the multiplex PCR reads with MiXCR, giving one entry per CDR3 protein. The sample gives about 590,000 distinct CDR3 sequences, 14% of which show up once; about 6.6% is in the top ten. Sequenced: blood. The receptors derive from a woman between 18 and 29 years old with Graves' ophthalmopathy.

This clonotype was seen at least ten times. The V gene is TRBV7-2, the J gene TRBJ1-1; 8 bases are a match to TRBD1. The CDR3 extends over 14 amino acids. Germline V gene data show CDR1 as SGHTA and CDR2 as FQGNSA. V shed 6 bases, J shed 5 bases, and the junction held 8 bases outside the gene matches. CDR3 in amino acids: CASRFTGGGTEAFF. The CDR3 DNA reads TGTGCCAGCAGGTTTACAGGGGGTGGGACTGAAGCTTTCTTT.

The rearrangement joins TRBV19 to TRBJ2-7; 14 bases match TRBD2. The CDR3 has 16 residues. From germline, CDR1 is LNHDA and CDR2 SQIVND (reference sequence). V shed 6 bases, J shed 2 bases, and the junction held 6 bases outside the gene matches. CDR3 sequence (DNA): TGTGCCAGTAGCCGGACTAGCGGGAGGACCCCCTACGAGCAGTACTTC. This encodes CASSRTSGRTPYEQYF.

The chain carries TRBV14 and TRBJ2-1; D not resolved. The germline gives CDR1 SGHDN, CDR2 FVKESK. The ends were cut back, 8 bases at V and 6 bases at J, with 14 bases in the middle. The CDR3 loop spans 13 amino acids. CDR3 DNA: TGTGCCAGCGGCCCCCTTAGTCTCAATGAGCAGTTCTTC. Translating it yields CASGPLSLNEQFF.

This clonotype was detected ten times or more. This rearrangement joins TRBV28 to TRBJ2-7; D may be TRBD1 or TRBD2 (5 bases each). This CDR3 has 13 residues. CDR1 is MDHEN and CDR2 is SYDVKM in the germline V gene. Deletions cut 3 bases from V and 3 bases from J, with 9 bases between. The CDR3 here is CASSLGRVYEQYF. The DNA for the CDR3 is TGTGCCAGCAGTTTGGGACGGGTCTACGAGCAGTACTTC.

This clonotype was detected a few times. The chain uses TRBV9 and TRBJ2-3; D is ambiguous. From germline, CDR1 is SGDLS and CDR2 YYNGEE. The CDR3 loop spans 13 amino acids. V was trimmed by 4 bases and J by 2 bases, leaving 8 bases between them. The CDR3 here is CASSPKLTDTQYF. In DNA form, the CDR3 reads TGTGCCAGCAGCCCTAAACTCACAGATACGCAGTATTTT. The complete variable domain, with remaining parts taken from reference TRBV9 and TRBJ2-3, reads DSGVTQTPKHLITATGQRVTLRCSPRSGDLSVYWYQQSLDQGLQFLIQYYNGEERAKGNILERFSAQQFPDLHSELNLSSLELGDSALYFCASSPKLTDTQYFGPGTRLTVL.

This rearrangement joins TRBV5-5 to TRBJ1-6, with no clear D. Per the germline V gene, CDR1 is SGHKS and CDR2 is YYEKEE (reference sequence). The CDR3 covers 17 residues. Trimming cost V 0 bases and J 6 bases, with 16 bases left between them. The CDR3 DNA reads TGTGCCAGCAGCTTGGGTCGAAGCCTCCACCCTAATTCACCCCTCCACTTT. This encodes CASSLGRSLHPNSPLHF. Full variable domain (remainder filled in from reference TRBV5-5 and TRBJ1-6): DAGVTQSPTHLIKTRGQQVTLRCSPISGHKSVSWYQQVLGQGPQFIFQYYEKEERGRGNFPDRFSARQFPNYSSELNVNALLLGDSALYLCASSLGRSLHPNSPLHFGNGTRLTVT.

This clonotype was counted ten times or more. The chain joins TRBV28 to TRBJ2-2; tentative D call: TRBD2 (5 bases). The germline V and J ends were trimmed by 6 bases and 4 bases, with 18 bases remaining between them. This CDR3 has 16 amino acids. Germline V gene sequence: CDR1 MDHEN, CDR2 SYDVKM. In DNA form, the CDR3 reads TGTGCCAGCAGAGCCCCCCGGGGAACGAGCACCGGGGAGCTGTTTTTT. Its translation is CASRAPRGTSTGELFF.

This clonotype was recorded a few times. This chain links TRBV28 with TRBJ2-6, with 12 bases identical to TRBD1. The V segment lost 8 bases and the J segment 2 bases; nucleotides outside the gene matches: 13. Germline V CDR1 and CDR2: MDHEN, SYDVKM. This CDR3 spans 19 amino acids. The CDR3 DNA sequence: TGTGCCAGCCGTGGGGCAGCGGGACAGGGGGCGACTGGGGCCAACGTCCTGACTTTC. Translation gives CASRGAAGQGATGANVLTF.

The sample holds a few counts of this clonotype. The chain combines TRBV19 with TRBJ2-2; the D is unclear. Trimming pared 1 base from V and 5 bases from J, leaving 14 bases between. Germline CDR1 reads LNHDA; CDR2 reads SQIVND (reference sequence). The CDR3 consists of 16 residues. CDR3 nucleotides: TGTGCCAGTAGTATAGTTGGGGTCGTGGGGACCGGGGAGCTGTTTTTT. Protein product: CASSIVGVVGTGELFF.

This clonotype was detected a few times. A read error may be the cause here, since a much bigger clone is one base away. The chain has TRBV20-1 and TRBJ1-4, with D possibly TRBD1 on 5 matching bases. There are 15 residues in the CDR3. The V end was cut by 5 bases, the J end by 5 bases, with 18 bases between. The germline gives CDR1 DFQATT, CDR2 SNEGSKA (reference sequence). The CDR3 region is CSAGRGGGGNEKLFF. CDR3 nucleotide sequence: TGCAGTGCTGGGCGTGGCGGCGGGGGAAATGAAAAACTGTTTTTT.

This chain links TRBV20-1 with TRBJ2-5; the D gene is possibly TRBD1 (6 bases). CDR3 size: 16 residues. Germline loops: CDR1 DFQATT, CDR2 SNEGSKA (reference sequence). Trimming removed 2 bases at V and 9 bases at J, with 25 bases between. The CDR3 DNA is TGCAGTGCTAGAATAGGGGGAGCGACGAGTCTAAGGGCCCAGTACTTC. Translating gives CSARIGGATSLRAQYF.

This clonotype came up many times. V and J are TRBV5-6 and TRBJ2-3; D uncertain. Germline values: CDR1 SGHDT, CDR2 YYEEEE. This CDR3 is built from 17 residues. The V end lost 1 base, the J end lost 2 bases, and 17 bases lay between the germline ends. In DNA, the CDR3 is TGTGCCAGCAGCTTGTCCCCCAGGCGGACCAACACAGATACGCAGTATTTT. Translated, it gives CASSLSPRRTNTDTQYF.

In this sample, this clonotype turned up many times. V and J are TRBV19 and TRBJ1-1; no firm D call. Deletions cut 6 bases from V and 1 base from J, with 6 bases between. The CDR3 is made up of 12 amino acids. CDR1 and CDR2 (germline): LNHDA, SQIVND (reference sequence). The CDR3 nucleotides are TGTGCCAGTAGCGTAAAGAACACTGAAGCTTTCTTT. Translating gives CASSVKNTEAFF.

Turning to this clonotype: With a much larger clone just one base away, this may be a read error. The CDR3, as DNA: TGTGCCAGCAGTCTTCCGACAGGGTTCGCGGGTGAGCAGTTCTTC. It yields the protein CASSLPTGFAGEQFF. This chain connects TRBV12-3 or TRBV12-4 to TRBJ2-1, with TRBD1 identical over 7 bases. V shed 5 bases, J shed 9 bases, and the junction held 13 bases outside the gene matches. The CDR3 is 15 amino acids.

The V and J genes are TRBV2 and TRBJ2-1; tentatively, D is TRBD2 (6 bases). The CDR3 totals 16 residues. V was cut by 3 bases and J by 4 bases, with 16 bases left in between. CDR1 is SNHLY, CDR2 FYNNEI, per germline. CDR3 nucleotides: TGTGCCAGCAGTGAGGCCGCGGGGACTTATTACAATGAGCAGTTCTTC. This codes for CASSEAAGTYYNEQFF. Full variable domain (missing parts from reference TRBV2 and TRBJ2-1): EPEVTQTPSHQVTQMGQEVILRCVPISNHLYFYWYRQILGQKVEFLVSFYNNEISEKSEIFDDQFSVERPDGSNFTLKIRSTKLEDSAMYFCASSEAAGTYYNEQFFGPGTRLTVL.

The chain's CDR3 is CASSQAPGQTNYGYTF. The CDR3 DNA reads TGCGCCAGCAGCCAAGCTCCGGGACAGACCAACTATGGCTACACCTTC. The chain joins TRBV4-1 to TRBJ1-2; 7 nucleotides line up with TRBD1. Germline V lookup: CDR1 MGHRA, CDR2 YSYEKL. V was pared by 1 base and J by 2 bases, with 7 bases of the junction left unmatched. This CDR3 contains 16 residues.

Many counts were recorded for this clonotype. The J gene is TRBJ1-1, the V gene TRBV6-1, with a possible D match to TRBD1 (6 bases). The CDR3 spans 13 residues. Germline V gene lookup returns CDR1 MNHNS and CDR2 SASEGT. V was clipped by 4 bases and J by 3 bases, with 9 bases between them. CDR3 region: CASSGQVDTEAFF. The DNA for the CDR3 is TGTGCCAGCAGTGGACAGGTTGACACTGAAGCTTTCTTT.

This clonotype showed up many times. CDR3 nucleotide sequence: TGTGCCAGCAGTGAAACCGACAGCCAAGAGACCCAGTACTTC. Translating it yields CASSETDSQETQYF. The chain recombines TRBV12-3 or TRBV12-4 with TRBJ2-5; a weak D match, TRBD1 (5 bases). This CDR3 has 14 amino acids. The V and J ends lost 5 bases and 1 base respectively, with 11 bases between them.

In its sample, this clonotype was seen many times. This sequence joins TRBV7-9 and TRBJ1-2; D gene uncertain. Germline-derived CDR1 and CDR2 are SEHNR and FQNEAQ (reference sequence). With 9 bases removed from V and 8 bases from J, the gap between germline ends came to 19 bases. This CDR3 has 13 residues. CDR3 sequence reads: CASHSPLLEGYTF. The CDR3, as DNA: TGTGCCAGTCACAGTCCCCTTCTCGAGGGCTACACCTTC. Drawing the rest from reference TRBV7-9 and TRBJ1-2, the complete variable domain is DTGVSQNPRHKITKRGQNVTFRCDPISEHNRLYWYRQTLGQGPEFLTYFQNEAQLEKSRLLSDRFSAERPKGSFSTLEIQRTEQGDSAMYLCASHSPLLEGYTFGSGTRLTVV.